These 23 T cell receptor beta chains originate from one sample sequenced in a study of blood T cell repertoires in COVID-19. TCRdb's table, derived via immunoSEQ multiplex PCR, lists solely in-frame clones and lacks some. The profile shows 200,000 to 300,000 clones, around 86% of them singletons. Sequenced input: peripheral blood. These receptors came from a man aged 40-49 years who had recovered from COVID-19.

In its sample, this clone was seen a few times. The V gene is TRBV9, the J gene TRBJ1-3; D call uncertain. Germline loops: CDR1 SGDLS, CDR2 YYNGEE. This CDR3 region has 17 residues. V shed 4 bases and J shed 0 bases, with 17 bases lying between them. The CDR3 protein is CASSTQDTSLSGNTIYF. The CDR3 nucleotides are TGTGCCAGCAGCACCCAAGACACCTCCCTCTCTGGAAACACCATATATTTT.

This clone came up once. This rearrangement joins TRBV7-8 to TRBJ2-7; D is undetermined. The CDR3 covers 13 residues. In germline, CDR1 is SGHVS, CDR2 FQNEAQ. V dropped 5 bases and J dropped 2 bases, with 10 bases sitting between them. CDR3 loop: CASSSNPPYEQYF. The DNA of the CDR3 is TGTGCCAGCAGCAGCAACCCTCCCTACGAGCAGTACTTC.

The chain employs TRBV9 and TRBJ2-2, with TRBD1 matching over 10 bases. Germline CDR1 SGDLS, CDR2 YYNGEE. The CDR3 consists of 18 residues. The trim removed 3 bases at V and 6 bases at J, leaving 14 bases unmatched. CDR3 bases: TGTGCCAGCAGCGCCCAACCGACAGGGGGCGAGATATCCGGGGAGCTGTTTTTT. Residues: CASSAQPTGGEISGELFF.

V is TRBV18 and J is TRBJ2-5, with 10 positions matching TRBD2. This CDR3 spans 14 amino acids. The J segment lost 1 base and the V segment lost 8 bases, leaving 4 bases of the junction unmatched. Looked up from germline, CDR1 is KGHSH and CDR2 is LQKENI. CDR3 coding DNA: TGTGCCAGCCGGCGGACTAGCGGCCAAGAGACCCAGTACTTC. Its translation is CASRRTSGQETQYF.

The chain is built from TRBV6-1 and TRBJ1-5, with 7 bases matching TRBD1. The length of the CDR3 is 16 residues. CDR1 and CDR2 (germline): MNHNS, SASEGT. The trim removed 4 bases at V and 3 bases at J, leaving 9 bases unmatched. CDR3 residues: CASSGLPGQFNQPQHF. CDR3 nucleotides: TGTGCCAGCAGTGGTCTACCGGGACAGTTCAATCAGCCCCAGCATTTT.

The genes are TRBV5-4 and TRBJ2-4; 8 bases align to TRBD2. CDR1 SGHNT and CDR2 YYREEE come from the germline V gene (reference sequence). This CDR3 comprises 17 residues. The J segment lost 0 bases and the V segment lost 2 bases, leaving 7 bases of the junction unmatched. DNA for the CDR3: TGTGCCAGCAGCTTTACTAGCGGCTCTCTAGCCAAAAACATTCAGTACTTC. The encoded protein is CASSFTSGSLAKNIQYF.

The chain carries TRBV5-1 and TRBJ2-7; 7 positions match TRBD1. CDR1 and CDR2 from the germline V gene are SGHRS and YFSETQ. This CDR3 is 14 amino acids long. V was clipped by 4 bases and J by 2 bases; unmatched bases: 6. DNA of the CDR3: TGCGCCAGCAGCGGGTTGACAGGGCCCTACGAGCAGTACTTC. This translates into CASSGLTGPYEQYF.

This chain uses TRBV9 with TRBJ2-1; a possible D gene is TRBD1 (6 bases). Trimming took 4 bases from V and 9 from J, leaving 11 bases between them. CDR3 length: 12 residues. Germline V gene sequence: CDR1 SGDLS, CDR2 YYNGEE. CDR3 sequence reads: CASSMDSVEQFF. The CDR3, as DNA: TGTGCCAGCAGCATGGACAGTGTTGAGCAGTTCTTC. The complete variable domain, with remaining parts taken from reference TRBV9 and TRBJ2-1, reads DSGVTQTPKHLITATGQRVTLRCSPRSGDLSVYWYQQSLDQGLQFLIQYYNGEERAKGNILERFSAQQFPDLHSELNLSSLELGDSALYFCASSMDSVEQFFGPGTRLTVL.

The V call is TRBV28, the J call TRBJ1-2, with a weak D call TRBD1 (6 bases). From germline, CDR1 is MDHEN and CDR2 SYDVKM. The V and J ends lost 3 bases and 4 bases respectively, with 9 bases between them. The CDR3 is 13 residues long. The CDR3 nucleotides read TGTGCCAGCAGTTTTCCAGGGGTCTATGGCTACACCTTC. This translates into CASSFPGVYGYTF.

The chain's CDR3 is CASSTNFNQPQHF. CDR3 sequence (DNA): TGTGCCAGCAGCACGAACTTCAATCAGCCCCAGCATTTT. V and J are TRBV12-3 or TRBV12-4 and TRBJ1-5; D remains ambiguous. The V end was cut by 6 bases, the J end by 3 bases, with 9 bases between. CDR3 length equals 13 residues.

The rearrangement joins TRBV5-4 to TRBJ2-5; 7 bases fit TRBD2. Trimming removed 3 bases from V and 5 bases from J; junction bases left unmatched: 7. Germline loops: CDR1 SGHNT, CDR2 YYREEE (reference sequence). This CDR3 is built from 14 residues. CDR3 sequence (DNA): TGTGCCAGCAGCTCACCCGGGGGAGGGGAGACCCAGTACTTC. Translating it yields CASSSPGGGETQYF. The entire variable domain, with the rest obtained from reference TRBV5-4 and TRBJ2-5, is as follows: ETGVTQSPTHLIKTRGQQVTLRCSSQSGHNTVSWYQQALGQGPQFIFQYYREEENGRGNFPPRFSGLQFPNYSSELNVNALELDDSALYLCASSSPGGGETQYFGPGTRLLVL.

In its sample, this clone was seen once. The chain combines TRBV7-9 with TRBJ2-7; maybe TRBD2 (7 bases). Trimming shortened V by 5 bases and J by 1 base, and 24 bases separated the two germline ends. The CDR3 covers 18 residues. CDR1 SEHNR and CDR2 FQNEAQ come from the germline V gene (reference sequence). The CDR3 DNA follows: TGTGCCAGCAGCAACCCACGGCAGGGGAGGGCCGGGTCCTACGAGCAGTACTTC. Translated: CASSNPRQGRAGSYEQYF.

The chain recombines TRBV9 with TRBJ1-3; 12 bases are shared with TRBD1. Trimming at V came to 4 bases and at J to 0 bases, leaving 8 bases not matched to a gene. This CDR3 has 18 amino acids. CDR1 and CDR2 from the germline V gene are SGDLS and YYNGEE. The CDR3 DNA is TGTGCCAGCAGCCCCGGGACAGGGGGCGCCGGCTCTGGAAACACCATATATTTT. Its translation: CASSPGTGGAGSGNTIYF.

The CDR3 coding sequence is TGTGCCAGCAGCTCAGCCGGGACAAGGACCTACGAGCAGTACTTC. Protein: CASSSAGTRTYEQYF. This chain links TRBV7-9 with TRBJ2-7, with D possibly TRBD1 on 6 matching bases. In germline, CDR1 is SEHNR, CDR2 FQNEAQ (reference sequence). V was clipped by 4 bases and J by 2 bases, with 15 bases between them. There are 15 residues in the CDR3.

CDR3 DNA: TGTGCCAGCAGTCCTTCCTCAGGGGTCAGCACAGATACGCAGTATTTT. Translating it yields CASSPSSGVSTDTQYF. This rearrangement joins TRBV25-1 to TRBJ2-3; TRBD1 is a possible D gene (6 bases). Trimming took 5 bases from V and 0 from J, leaving 15 bases between them. Germline-derived CDR1 and CDR2 are MGHDK and SYGVNS. This CDR3 is built from 16 residues.

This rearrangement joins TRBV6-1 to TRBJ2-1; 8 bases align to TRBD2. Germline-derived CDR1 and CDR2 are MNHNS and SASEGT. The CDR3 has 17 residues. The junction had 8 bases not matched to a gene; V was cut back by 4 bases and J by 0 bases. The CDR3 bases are TGTGCCAGCAGTGCCCGAGGACTAGCCGTCTCCTACAATGAGCAGTTCTTC. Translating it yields CASSARGLAVSYNEQFF.

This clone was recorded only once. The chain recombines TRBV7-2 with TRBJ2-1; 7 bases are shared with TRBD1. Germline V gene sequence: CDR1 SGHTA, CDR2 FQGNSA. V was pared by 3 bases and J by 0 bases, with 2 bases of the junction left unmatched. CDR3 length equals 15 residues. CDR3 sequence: CASSFRQGSYNEQFF. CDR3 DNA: TGTGCCAGCAGCTTTCGACAGGGCTCCTACAATGAGCAGTTCTTC.

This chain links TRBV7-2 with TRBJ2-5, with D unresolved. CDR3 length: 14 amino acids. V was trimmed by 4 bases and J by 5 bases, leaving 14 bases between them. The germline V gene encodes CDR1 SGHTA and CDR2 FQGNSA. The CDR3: CASSSIVDGETQYF. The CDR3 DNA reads TGTGCCAGCAGCTCCATAGTTGACGGGGAGACCCAGTACTTC.

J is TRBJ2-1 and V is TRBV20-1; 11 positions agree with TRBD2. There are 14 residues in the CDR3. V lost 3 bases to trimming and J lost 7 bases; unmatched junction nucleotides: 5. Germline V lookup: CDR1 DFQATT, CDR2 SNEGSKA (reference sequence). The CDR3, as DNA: TGCAGTGCTAGTCTTATAGCGGGGGGGAATGAGCAGTTCTTC. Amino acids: CSASLIAGGNEQFF.

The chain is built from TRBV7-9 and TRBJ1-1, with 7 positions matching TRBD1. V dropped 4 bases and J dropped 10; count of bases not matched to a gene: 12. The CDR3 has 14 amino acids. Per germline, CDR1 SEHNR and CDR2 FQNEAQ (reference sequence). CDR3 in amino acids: CASSSGTEGWIAFF. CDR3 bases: TGTGCCAGCAGCTCCGGGACAGAGGGATGGATAGCTTTCTTT.

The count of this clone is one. DNA for the CDR3: TGTGCCAGGCCCGTGATTGGGAGAAAAGAGACCCAGTACTTC. It is translated as CARPVIGRKETQYF. The chain carries TRBV19 and TRBJ2-5; D is perhaps TRBD2 (5 bases). V lost 9 bases, J lost 3 bases, and 17 bases lay in between. This CDR3 contains 14 residues. Germline values: CDR1 LNHDA, CDR2 SQIVND (reference sequence). The full variable domain, rest sourced from reference TRBV19 and TRBJ2-5, is DGGITQSPKYLFRKEGQNVTLSCEQNLNHDAMYWYRQDPGQGLRLIYYSQIVNDFQKGDIAEGYSVSREKKESFPLTVTSAQKNPTAFYLCARPVIGRKETQYFGPGTRLLVL.

CDR3 protein: CASSQGLAGERSYEQYF. For the CDR3, the DNA is TGTGCCAGCTCCCAGGGACTAGCGGGAGAAAGATCCTACGAGCAGTACTTC. This chain connects TRBV18 to TRBJ2-7, with 14 bases matching TRBD2. Germline assignment: CDR1 KGHSH and CDR2 LQKENI. V lost 6 bases and J lost 1; bases outside the gene matches: 8. The CDR3 runs to 17 residues.

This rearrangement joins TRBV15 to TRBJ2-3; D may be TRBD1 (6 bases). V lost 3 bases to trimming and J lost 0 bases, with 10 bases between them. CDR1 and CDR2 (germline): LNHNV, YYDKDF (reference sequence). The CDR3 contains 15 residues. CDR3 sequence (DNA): TGTGCCACCAGCAGGGCCGGGACAAGCACAGATACGCAGTATTTT. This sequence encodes CATSRAGTSTDTQYF.